The 8 T cell receptor beta chains listed next were all sequenced from one sample in a study of cytomegalovirus exposure and HLA in healthy donors. PCR was performed using 60 Vbeta and 13 Jbeta primers. Sequencing used immunoSEQ multiplex PCR; TCRdb keeps in-frame clones, though not all of them. The sample data list under 200,000 clones. Sequences were obtained from PBMCs. Receptors originate from a man aged 30-40 years in good health and CMV-seronegative.

V gene TRBV6-5 combines with J gene TRBJ2-5, with 7 bases fitting TRBD2. J gave up 0 bases and V 6 bases, and 4 bases lay outside the gene matches. Germline assignment: CDR1 MNHEY and CDR2 SVGAGI. The CDR3 covers 14 residues. The CDR3 reads CASRGSGNQETQYF. Written as DNA, the CDR3 is TGTGCCAGCAGGGGGAGCGGGAACCAAGAGACCCAGTACTTC.

V is TRBV18 and J is TRBJ1-1; 8 nucleotides match TRBD1. The CDR3 is 14 amino acids. V lost 6 bases and J lost 3; bases outside the gene matches: 6. Germline loops: CDR1 KGHSH, CDR2 LQKENI. Here the CDR3 reads CASSVDRVYTEAFF. The CDR3 bases are TGTGCCAGCTCCGTGGACAGGGTTTACACTGAAGCTTTCTTT.

The chain is built from TRBV7-9 and TRBJ1-2; D not certain. Trimming shortened V by 5 bases and J by 4 bases, and 14 bases separated the two germline ends. There are 14 residues in the CDR3. Germline V gene sequence: CDR1 SEHNR, CDR2 FQNEAQ (reference sequence). This CDR3 reads CASSPTEAGYGYTF. In DNA form, the CDR3 reads TGTGCCAGCAGCCCCACCGAAGCAGGCTATGGCTACACCTTC. Looking up the rest from reference TRBV7-9 and TRBJ1-2 gives the full variable domain: DTGVSQNPRHKITKRGQNVTFRCDPISEHNRLYWYRQTLGQGPEFLTYFQNEAQLEKSRLLSDRFSAERPKGSFSTLEIQRTEQGDSAMYLCASSPTEAGYGYTFGSGTRLTVV.

The genes are TRBV4-2 and TRBJ1-1; no clear D. V was cut by 4 bases and J by 3 bases, with 12 bases left in between. CDR1 and CDR2 from the germline V gene are LGHNA and YNFKEQ. This CDR3 comprises 14 residues. CDR3 protein: CASSPPRGYTEAFF. The CDR3 coding sequence is TGTGCCAGCAGCCCTCCCCGAGGTTACACTGAAGCTTTCTTT.

The CDR3 spells CASRGRTSVDREQFF. The CDR3 region has the DNA TGTGCCAGTAGGGGGCGGACTAGCGTTGACCGTGAGCAGTTCTTC. The V call is TRBV19, the J call TRBJ2-1; 9 nucleotides line up with TRBD2. The trim removed 6 bases at V and 9 bases at J, leaving 12 bases unmatched. This CDR3 region has 15 residues. Germline CDR1 is LNHDA and CDR2 is SQIVND (reference sequence).

A word on this clone: One junction end disagrees with the germline gene, perhaps due to a read error. The chain couples TRBV11-2 to TRBJ2-7; D remains ambiguous. This CDR3 spans 11 amino acids. The germline V gene has CDR1 SGHAT and CDR2 FQNNGV. The CDR3 DNA reads as TGTGTCAGCAGCCAGAACTACGAGCAGTACTTC. It encodes CVSSQNYEQYF.

This sequence joins TRBV28 and TRBJ1-1; weak D call: TRBD1 (5 bases). Per germline, CDR1 MDHEN and CDR2 SYDVKM. The CDR3 totals 12 residues. Trimming removed 5 bases at V and 7 bases at J, with 11 bases between. CDR3 sequence (DNA): TGTGCCAGCAGTCTGGGGGGAGGTGAAGCTTTCTTT. Translating gives CASSLGGGEAFF. The full variable domain, with the rest looked up from reference TRBV28 and TRBJ1-1, is DVKVTQSSRYLVKRTGEKVFLECVQDMDHENMFWYRQDPGLGLRLIYFSYDVKMKEKGDIPEGYSVSREKKERFSLILESASTNQTSMYLCASSLGGGEAFFGQGTRLTVV.

The chain joins TRBV11-3 to TRBJ2-7, with 11 bases identical to TRBD2. CDR3 size: 13 residues. The germline V gene has CDR1 SGHNT and CDR2 YENEEA. Trimming took 1 base from V and 7 from J; bases not matched to a gene: 0. Written as DNA, the CDR3 is TGTGCCAGCAGCTTAGGACTAGCGGGAGAGCAGTACTTC. Translated: CASSLGLAGEQYF.